This TCR beta chain was sequenced during a study of metastatic and nonmetastatic thyroid tumors. For the study at large: For malignant and benign thyroid patients, tumor or nodule tissue and blood were the sources whose repertoires were compared. Study-level findings and limits: Reported TCR beta diversity, measured in blood and tumor, was significantly higher for malignant thyroid tumors than for benign nodules.

Thyroid surgery was performed in patients who had received no treatment beforehand. This clone showed up just a few times. Its antigen is not identified. Per the original data handling: The study built a papillary thyroid cancer distant-metastasis classifier from CDR3 differences across clinicopathological groups. MiXCR reprocessed the PCR reads for TCRdb. In this record, the V and J calls reflect TCRdb's handling and not the investigators' own analysis. The sample carries some 25,000 clones, under 15% recorded once. V shed 7 bases and J shed 4 bases, with 20 bases lying between them. The CDR3 is 15 residues long. The germline gives CDR1 MNHNS, CDR2 SASEGT.

This clonotype was sampled from a female donor with papillary thyroid cancer or a benign thyroid nodule (not recorded which). Some clones in this sample may be carry-over from other donors' samples. The J gene is TRBJ2-7, the V gene TRBV6-1, with D maybe TRBD1 (6 bases). The sequencing sample was made of blood. The CDR3 region is CASIARQVKVYEQYF. The DNA of the CDR3 is TGTGCCAGCATTGCCCGACAGGTAAAAGTTTACGAGCAGTACTTC.